This T cell receptor beta chain came from a study of T-cell memory formation after mild COVID-19. Study in general: Among the donors, TCR clusters were largely specific to each donor.

TCRdb reprocessed the 5' RACE reads via MiXCR and lists one record per CDR3 protein. The sample holds some 600,000 distinct CDR3 sequences; roughly a sixth are singletons and the top ten take about 8.1%. As concerns this clonotype: Its antigen is currently unknown.

Study-wide results and caveats: Among clones contracting day 15 to 85, CD4/CD8 was balanced, whereas later expanders leaned CD4+.

V shed 5 bases and J shed 3 bases, with 20 bases lying between them. This CDR3 is built from 16 residues. Germline CDR1 reads SGHVS; CDR2 reads FNYEAQ. The origin of this receptor is an adult woman who had mild COVID-19 (a few samples of this study predate the infection). Cell type and time point are not known. The chain links TRBV7-6 to TRBJ2-7; the D is unclear. The sequencing sample was made of PBMCs or a T cell subset sorted from them (not recorded which). CDR3 coding DNA: TGTGCCAGCAGCCCCCACTTGTTGCCAGAAGTCTACGAGCAGTACTTC. Translated: CASSPHLLPEVYEQYF.